This T cell receptor beta chain was found in a study of shared clonotypes between healthy human individuals. The overall study: Donors were a couple of women and three men aged 18 to 49.

The length of the CDR3 is 14 residues. V lost 3 bases, J lost 0 bases, and 9 bases lay in between. CDR1 and CDR2 from the germline V gene are LGHNA and YNFKEQ. This table comes from immunoSEQ multiplex PCR, and its TCRdb copy is limited to in-frame clones, with some not included. The sample shows approximately 500,000 clones, about 79% of them seen only once. The chain joins TRBV4-2 to TRBJ2-7; D call uncertain. This receptor was taken from a woman aged 40 to 55 in good health. Some clones in this sample may be carry-over from other donors' samples. Sequencing used PBMCs. In nucleotides, the CDR3 is TGTGCCAGCAGCCATACACGAATCTCCTACGAGCAGTACTTC. Translating it yields CASSHTRISYEQYF.